The 11 T cell receptor beta chains below come from one sample, sequenced in a study of metastatic and nonmetastatic thyroid tumors. Patients had received no treatment of any kind before thyroid surgery. TCRdb re-clonotyped the PCR reads via MiXCR. The sample has about 33,000 clones; roughly a sixth are singletons. Source material: blood. All receptors come from a male donor with papillary thyroid cancer or a benign thyroid nodule (not recorded which). Some clones in this sample may be carry-over from other donors' samples.

This clone occurred many times. The rearrangement uses TRBV12-3 or TRBV12-4 and TRBJ1-2; D not resolved. V shed 6 bases and J shed 7 bases, with 15 bases lying between them. The CDR3 runs to 13 residues. The CDR3 region has the DNA TGTGCCAGCAGCGGCACGGGTGTACGTGGCTACACCTTC. Its protein is CASSGTGVRGYTF.

This clone was counted at least ten times. The rearrangement uses TRBV6-1 and TRBJ2-3; perhaps D is TRBD1 or TRBD2 (5 bases each). Germline V gene data show CDR1 as MNHNS and CDR2 as SASEGT. V was cut by 2 bases and J by 0 bases, with 9 bases left in between. The CDR3 contains 15 residues. Written as DNA, the CDR3 is TGTGCCAGCAGTGAATGGGACGGAAGCACAGATACGCAGTATTTT. It codes for CASSEWDGSTDTQYF.

To note about this clone: An end of the junction differs from the germline gene, which may be a read error. The chain is built from TRBV19 and TRBJ2-3, with 8 bases aligning to TRBD2. The germline gives CDR1 LNHDA, CDR2 SQIVND (reference sequence). The CDR3 has 14 residues. CDR3 sequence: CGSRWGTSSDTLYF. Written as DNA, the CDR3 is TGTGGCAGTAGATGGGGGACTAGTAGCGATACGCTGTATTTT. The full variable domain, with the rest looked up from reference TRBV19 and TRBJ2-3, is DGGITQSPKYLFRKEGQNVTLSCEQNLNHDAMYWYRQDPGQGLRLIYYSQIVNDFQKGDIAEGYSVSREKKESFPLTVTSAQKNPTAFYLCGSRWGTSSDTLYFGPGTRLTVL.

This clone was recorded many times. The CDR3 DNA reads as TGTGCCAGTACATTCGCCAGGTCCTCTGGAAACACCATATATTTT. Translated, it gives CASTFARSSGNTIYF. This chain connects TRBV19 to TRBJ1-3; D unresolved. CDR1 and CDR2 from the germline V gene are LNHDA and SQIVND (reference sequence). This CDR3 has 15 residues. Trimming stripped 7 bases from V and 0 bases from J, with 13 bases between. The full variable domain, completed using reference TRBV19 and TRBJ1-3, is DGGITQSPKYLFRKEGQNVTLSCEQNLNHDAMYWYRQDPGQGLRLIYYSQIVNDFQKGDIAEGYSVSREKKESFPLTVTSAQKNPTAFYLCASTFARSSGNTIYFGEGSWLTVV.

The chain uses TRBV28 and TRBJ1-6; weak D call: TRBD1 (5 bases). Germline V lookup: CDR1 MDHEN, CDR2 SYDVKM. This CDR3 has 14 residues. Deletions cut 2 bases from V and 9 bases from J, with 11 bases between. The CDR3 DNA sequence: TGTGCCAGCAGTTTAGGGGACTGGGTTTCACCCCTCCACTTT. Amino acids: CASSLGDWVSPLHF. Complete variable domain (other parts from reference TRBV28 and TRBJ1-6): DVKVTQSSRYLVKRTGEKVFLECVQDMDHENMFWYRQDPGLGLRLIYFSYDVKMKEKGDIPEGYSVSREKKERFSLILESASTNQTSMYLCASSLGDWVSPLHFGNGTRLTVT.

This clone was seen at least ten times. This chain uses TRBV11-2 with TRBJ2-1; 10 bases agree with TRBD2. CDR3 length equals 20 residues. The J segment lost 6 bases and the V segment lost 0 bases, leaving 17 bases of the junction unmatched. Germline CDR1 SGHAT, CDR2 FQNNGV. The CDR3 sequence: CASSLDNGLADVVAINEQFF. The CDR3, as DNA: TGTGCCAGCAGCTTAGATAACGGACTAGCGGATGTCGTGGCCATCAATGAGCAGTTCTTC. The full variable domain, its missing parts supplied by reference TRBV11-2 and TRBJ2-1, is EAGVAQSPRYKIIEKRQSVAFWCNPISGHATLYWYQQILGQGPKLLIQFQNNGVVDDSQLPKDRFSAERLKGVDSTLKIQPAKLEDSAVYLCASSLDNGLADVVAINEQFFGPGTRLTVL.

This clone is categorized as medium-sized (0.01 to 0.1%). V and J are TRBV28 and TRBJ2-7; 14 bases match TRBD2. Trimming at V came to 5 bases and at J to 0 bases, leaving 12 bases not matched to a gene. Germline CDR1 and CDR2: MDHEN and SYDVKM. The CDR3 is 19 amino acids. The DNA of the CDR3 is TGTGCCAGCAGTCCCAACCCCGGGACTAGCGGGGGTAGCTCCTACGAGCAGTACTTC. This encodes CASSPNPGTSGGSSYEQYF. The full variable domain, its missing parts supplied by reference TRBV28 and TRBJ2-7, is DVKVTQSSRYLVKRTGEKVFLECVQDMDHENMFWYRQDPGLGLRLIYFSYDVKMKEKGDIPEGYSVSREKKERFSLILESASTNQTSMYLCASSPNPGTSGGSSYEQYFGPGTRLTVT.

This clone was detected many times. This chain joins TRBV12-3 or TRBV12-4 and TRBJ2-7, with D unresolved. The CDR3 runs 13 residues. With 9 bases removed from V and 4 bases from J, the gap between germline ends came to 16 bases. CDR3 in DNA: TGTGCCAGGCCGGAACAGAGGACGTACGAGCAGTACTTC. Protein product: CARPEQRTYEQYF.

This clone was recorded at least ten times. The chain joins TRBV9 to TRBJ1-1; TRBD1 agrees at 8 bases. The CDR3 sequence is 15 residues long. V shed 6 bases, J shed 4 bases, and the junction held 11 bases outside the gene matches. Germline-derived CDR1 and CDR2 are SGDLS and YYNGEE. The CDR3 DNA reads TGTGCCAGCAACCCGCACGGACAGGGCTCCACTGAAGCTTTCTTT. Amino acids: CASNPHGQGSTEAFF.

This clone was observed at least ten times. The CDR3 loop is CASSGEGSSSNQPQHF. CDR3 sequence (DNA): TGTGCCAGCAGTGGGGAGGGTAGTTCCTCAAATCAGCCCCAGCATTTT. The chain links TRBV2 to TRBJ1-5; D is unclear. Between the trimmed V and J ends, which lost 4 bases and 4 bases, there was a span of 17 bases. The CDR3 covers 16 residues. Germline V gene data show CDR1 as SNHLY and CDR2 as FYNNEI.

On this clone itself: Germline is not matched at one junction end, which may reflect a read error. The rearrangement links TRBV30 to TRBJ1-2; a possible D gene is TRBD1 (6 bases). Germline CDR1 reads GTSNPN; CDR2 reads SVGIG (reference sequence). The CDR3 runs to 14 residues. The CDR3 reads CAWRVPGRGYGYTF. In DNA, the CDR3 is TGTGCCTGGCGTGTACCTGGGAGGGGGTATGGCTACACCTTC.